The clone carrying this T cell receptor (beta chain) was picked up one time. The source of the sample is a study of long-term antiretroviral therapy in people with HIV. Between the trimmed V and J ends, which lost 0 bases and 7 bases, there was a span of 7 bases. The CDR3 consists of 12 residues. Germline CDR1 reads SGHRS; CDR2 reads YFSETQ. Amounts of about 0.9-11 million cryopreserved PBMC were held in the samples before DNA extraction. immunoSEQ v3.0 was run at survey level. Libraries were prepared by immunoSEQ multiplex PCR; TCRdb keeps only in-frame clonotypes and omits some of them. The sample gives 24,000 or so clones, about four fifths of which show up once; roughly 5% is in the top ten.

This clonotype originated in a young man with HIV. This rearrangement joins TRBV5-1 to TRBJ1-2; D gene ambiguous. Here the sequenced sample was unsorted PBMCs, taken 3 years after starting antiretroviral therapy. CDR3 sequence reads: CASSLDGVGYTF. The DNA of the CDR3 is TGCGCCAGCAGCTTGGACGGGGTTGGCTACACCTTC.